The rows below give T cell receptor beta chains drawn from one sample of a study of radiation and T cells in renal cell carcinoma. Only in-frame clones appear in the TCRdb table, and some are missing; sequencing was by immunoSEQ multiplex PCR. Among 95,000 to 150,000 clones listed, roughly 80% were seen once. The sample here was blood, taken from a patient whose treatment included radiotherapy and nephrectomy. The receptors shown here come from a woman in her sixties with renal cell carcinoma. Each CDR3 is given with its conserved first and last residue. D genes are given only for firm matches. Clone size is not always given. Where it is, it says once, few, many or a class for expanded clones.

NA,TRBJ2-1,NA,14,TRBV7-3,CASSATGGYNEQFF,TGTGCCAGCAGCGCGACAGGTGGTTACAATGAGCAGTTCTTC
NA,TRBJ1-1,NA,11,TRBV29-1,CSVEPNTEAFF,TGCAGCGTTGAACCCAACACTGAAGCTTTCTTT
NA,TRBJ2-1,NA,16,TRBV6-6,CASSNPEGGPLGEQFF,TGTGCCAGCAGCAACCCGGAGGGGGGCCCGCTCGGAGAGCAGTTCTTC
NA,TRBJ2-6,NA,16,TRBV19,CASRLPPGSGANVLTF,TGTGCCAGTAGGCTCCCCCCCGGCTCTGGGGCCAACGTCCTGACTTTC
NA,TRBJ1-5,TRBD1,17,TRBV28,CASRPTTGEYSNQPQHF,TGTGCCAGCAGACCAACGACAGGGGAGTATAGCAATCAGCCCCAGCATTTT
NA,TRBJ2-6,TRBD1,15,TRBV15,CATSWRTGMDNVLTF,TGTGCCACCAGCTGGCGGACAGGGATGGACAACGTCCTGACTTTC
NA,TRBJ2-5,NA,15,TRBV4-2,CASSQAALSQETQYF,TGTGCCAGCAGCCAAGCAGCACTTTCCCAAGAGACCCAGTACTTC
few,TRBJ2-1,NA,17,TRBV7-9,CASSLPGSSGTYNEQFF,TGTGCCAGCAGCTTACCCGGATCCTCGGGGACCTACAATGAGCAGTTCTTC
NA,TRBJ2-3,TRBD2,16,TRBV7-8,CASSLGSGRGTDTQYF,TGTGCCAGCAGCTTAGGTAGCGGGAGGGGCACAGATACGCAGTATTTT
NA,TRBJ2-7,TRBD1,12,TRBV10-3,CASEGQGYEQYF,TGTGCCTCAGAAGGACAGGGCTACGAGCAGTACTTC
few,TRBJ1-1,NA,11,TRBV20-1,CSARVVLEAFF,TGCAGTGCTAGGGTGGTGCTTGAAGCTTTCTTT
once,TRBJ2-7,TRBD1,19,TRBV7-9,CASSPPLWGRDRGKDEQYF,TGTGCCAGCAGCCCCCCATTGTGGGGACGGGACAGGGGTAAGGACGAGCAGTACTTC
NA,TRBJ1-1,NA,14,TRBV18,CASSLGGDITEAFF,TGTGCCAGCTCCTTAGGTGGGGACATCACTGAAGCTTTCTTT
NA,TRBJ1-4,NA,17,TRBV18,CASSPVSGGAANEKLFF,TGTGCCAGCTCACCTGTCAGCGGTGGGGCGGCTAATGAAAAACTGTTTTTT
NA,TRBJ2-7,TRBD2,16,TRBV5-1,CASSLGLAGFSYEQYF,TGCGCCAGCAGCTTGGGACTAGCGGGATTCTCCTACGAGCAGTACTTC
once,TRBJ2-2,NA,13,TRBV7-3,CASGEPGTGELFF,TGTGCCAGCGGGGAACCTGGAACCGGGGAGCTGTTTTTT